This entry describes one TCR beta chain. Its target is unknown. Sequencing was performed with immunoSEQ multiplex PCR; in TCRdb, only in-frame clones are kept and a portion is missing. The table includes some 200,000 clones, over 80% detected once. The data stem from a study of T cell responses to AZD1222 COVID-19 vaccine. Germline CDR1 SNHLY, CDR2 FYNNEI. Unmatched junction bases numbered 0, after V lost 5 bases and J lost 4 bases. This CDR3 region has 14 residues. Regarding the study as a whole: Spike-spanning, vaccine-associated CD4 TCRs were dominant at 160-218 and 743-854.

The receptor was isolated from an adult in good health. The gene calls are TRBV2 and TRBJ2-2; 11 nucleotides match TRBD2. The source was peripheral blood, collected on day 0 of AZD1222 vaccination. The CDR3 DNA is TGTGCCAGCAGTCTAGCGGGGGGCACCGGGGAGCTGTTTTTT. This sequence encodes CASSLAGGTGELFF.